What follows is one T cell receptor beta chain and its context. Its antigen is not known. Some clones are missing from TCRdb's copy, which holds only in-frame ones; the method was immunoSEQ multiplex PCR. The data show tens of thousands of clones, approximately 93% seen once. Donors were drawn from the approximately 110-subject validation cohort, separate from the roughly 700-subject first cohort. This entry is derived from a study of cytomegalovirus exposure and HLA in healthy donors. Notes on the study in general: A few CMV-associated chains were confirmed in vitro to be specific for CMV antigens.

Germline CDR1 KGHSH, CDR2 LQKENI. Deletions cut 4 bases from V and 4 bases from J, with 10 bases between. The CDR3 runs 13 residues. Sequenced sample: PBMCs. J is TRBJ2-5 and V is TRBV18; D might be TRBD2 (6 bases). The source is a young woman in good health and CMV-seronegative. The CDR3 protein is CASSRKGGETQYF. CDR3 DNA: TGTGCCAGCTCACGCAAGGGAGGAGAGACCCAGTACTTC.